This is a list of T cell receptor beta chains from one sample in a study of shared clonotypes between healthy human individuals. The method was immunoSEQ multiplex PCR; TCRdb's version includes in-frame clones alone and lacks a portion of them. The sample lists 1,400,000 or so clones, 98% occurring once. The sequenced sample consisted of naive CD4+ T cells sorted from blood. The receptors derive from a man aged 30 to 39 in good health. CDR3s include the opening cysteine and the closing phenylalanine or tryptophan. A D gene is named only where the DNA matches it firmly. Rows give clone size only sometimes, using once, few, many, or a class for an expanded clone.

J	size	D	V	DNA	CDR3
TRBJ2-7	-	-	TRBV6-5	TGTGCCAGCAGTTGGGTTGGGATGGGGGAGCAGTACTTC	CASSWVGMGEQYF
TRBJ2-1	-	-	TRBV9	TGTGCCAGCAGCCCTAGGGGGGTGGGTCCCTACAATGAGCAGTTCTTC	CASSPRGVGPYNEQFF
TRBJ2-1	-	TRBD1	TRBV5-4	TGTGCCAGCAGCTCTACAGGGGTTTCCTACAATGAGCAGTTCTTC	CASSSTGVSYNEQFF
TRBJ2-5	-	TRBD1	TRBV5-5	TGTGCCAGCAGCAGACAGGGGCCCCAAGAGACCCAGTACTTC	CASSRQGPQETQYF
TRBJ2-1	-	TRBD2	TRBV11-2	TGTGCCAGCAGCCCTATCGAGACTAGCGGCCTCAATGAGCAGTTCTTC	CASSPIETSGLNEQFF
TRBJ2-7	-	TRBD1	TRBV11-3	TGTGCCAGCAGCTTAGGAGGGGGCAACTACGAGCAGTACTTC	CASSLGGGNYEQYF
TRBJ1-1	-	TRBD1	TRBV28	TGTGCCAGCAGTTGGGGGACAGGTTGGGGGGCTGAAGCTTTCTTT	CASSWGTGWGAEAFF
TRBJ1-1	-	-	TRBV30	TGTGCCTGGAGTGCTAGCGGATTTGAAGCTTTCTTT	CAWSASGFEAFF
TRBJ1-2	-	-	TRBV30	TGTGCCTGGAGTCTAATGGGGGCGAACTATGGCTACACCTTC	CAWSLMGANYGYTF
TRBJ2-6	once	TRBD2	TRBV9	TGTGCCAGCAGCGGAGGCGGGAGTGGGGCCAACGTCCTGACTTTC	CASSGGGSGANVLTF
TRBJ1-1	-	-	TRBV10-3	TGTGCCATCTCCGGACAGATGGTGGCTTTCTTT	CAISGQMVAFF
TRBJ2-1	-	TRBD2	TRBV9	TGTGCCAGCAGCGTAGTACTAGCGAGTAATGAGCAGTTCTTC	CASSVVLASNEQFF
TRBJ2-3	-	-	TRBV25-1	TGTGCCAGCAGTTTAGAAGGGACCCGTTCAGGAGATACGCAGTATTTT	CASSLEGTRSGDTQYF
TRBJ1-2	-	TRBD1	TRBV18	TGTGCCAGCTCAAGCTCGTCCGGGACAGGGAATACAAATGGCTACACCTTC	CASSSSSGTGNTNGYTF
TRBJ1-2	-	-	TRBV5-1	TGCGCCAGCAGCTTGGCGGTGTCGAGGGATGGCTACACCTTC	CASSLAVSRDGYTF
TRBJ2-2	-	-	TRBV7-9	TGTGCCAGCAGCCCAGGACTGACGAACACCGGGGAGCTGTTTTTT	CASSPGLTNTGELFF
TRBJ1-5	once	-	TRBV5-6	TGTGCCAGCAGCTATGCCCTAGGGATCCAGCCCCAGCATTTT	CASSYALGIQPQHF
TRBJ2-7	once	-	TRBV11-2	TGTGCCAGCAGCTTCCCTTTCGGGGAGCAGTACTTC	CASSFPFGEQYF
TRBJ1-1	-	-	TRBV18	TGTGCCAGCTCACCACAAACTAGGGGTAAGGGGAACACTGAAGCTTTCTTT	CASSPQTRGKGNTEAFF
TRBJ1-3	-	-	TRBV7-9	TGTGCCAGCAGCTTAGTGACCGCTGGAAACACCATATATTTT	CASSLVTAGNTIYF
TRBJ2-3	-	TRBD2	TRBV5-1	TGCGCCAGCAGGAGGGGTAGCGGGAGCACAGATACGCAGTATTTT	CASRRGSGSTDTQYF
TRBJ2-1	-	TRBD2	TRBV25-1	TGTGCCAGCAGTGAGAGGAGCGGGAACTACAATGAGCAGTTCTTC	CASSERSGNYNEQFF